Below, one T cell receptor beta chain is given with its context. Its antigen is not known. The data derive from a study of neoadjuvant anti-PD-1 for oral cavity cancer. Study-wide background: Patients without progression got a fourth dose around day 43.

Using immunoSEQ multiplex PCR, the repertoire was profiled, and TCRdb retains in-frame clones only, with some absent. The sample contains roughly 7,000 clones, 76% of which appear only once. The CDR3 contains 12 residues. CDR1 and CDR2 from the germline V gene are ENHRY and SYGVKD. Trimming cost V 6 bases and J 1 base, with 6 bases left between them. Study findings and constraints: After neoadjuvant nivolumab, PBMC T cell clonality was significantly higher in non-responders than responders. Higher pretreatment blood Treg/Th17 ratios correlated with higher pretreatment blood and lower post-treatment tumor TCRbeta clonality.

The TCR was taken from a person aged 40 to 85 with oral cavity squamous cell carcinoma. The sequenced sample was PBMCs, obtained before nivolumab (anti-PD-1) treatment. This chain joins TRBV10-3 and TRBJ1-1, with unresolved D. The DNA of the CDR3 is TGTGCCATCAGCGGAACGAACACTGAAGCTTTCTTT. It yields the protein CAISGTNTEAFF.